This is a list of T cell receptor beta chains from one sample in a study of blood T cell repertoires in COVID-19. Assay: immunoSEQ multiplex PCR; the TCRdb copy retains only in-frame clones and omits some. The sample consists of around 100,000 clones, roughly nine tenths of them appearing once. The sample was peripheral blood. These receptors were collected from a woman older than 75 with acute or convalescent COVID-19. The conserved cysteine and the conserved F or W are not part of the CDR3 here. Fields, in order: CDR3 length, J gene, V gene, CDR3 protein.

cdr3_length: 14; j_call: TRBJ1-4; v_call: TRBV4-3; cdr3_aa: ASSRGTPRVREKLF
cdr3_length: 12; j_call: TRBJ1-5; v_call: TRBV24-1; cdr3_aa: ATGGQGFNQPQH
cdr3_length: 14; j_call: TRBJ2-1; v_call: TRBV11-2; cdr3_aa: ASSPVGRGFYNEQF
cdr3_length: 11; j_call: TRBJ2-5; v_call: TRBV23-1; cdr3_aa: ASSQEAPGAQY
cdr3_length: 15; j_call: TRBJ2-7; v_call: TRBV6-2/TRBV6-3; cdr3_aa: ASSWGQVRGPSYEQY
cdr3_length: 12; j_call: TRBJ1-3; v_call: TRBV30; cdr3_aa: AWRRALDGNTIY
cdr3_length: 13; j_call: TRBJ1-5; v_call: TRBV15; cdr3_aa: ATSRVTGVGQPQH
cdr3_length: 12; j_call: TRBJ1-1; v_call: TRBV18; cdr3_aa: ASSPRAQGTEAF
cdr3_length: 13; j_call: TRBJ2-1; v_call: TRBV7-9; cdr3_aa: ASSLVLAGLNEQF
cdr3_length: 12; j_call: TRBJ2-5; v_call: TRBV10-3; cdr3_aa: ATQGLAGEETQY
cdr3_length: 13; j_call: TRBJ2-1; v_call: TRBV27; cdr3_aa: ASSFGLAGGNEQF
cdr3_length: 11; j_call: TRBJ2-5; v_call: TRBV28; cdr3_aa: ASRGTALETQY
cdr3_length: 12; j_call: TRBJ1-1; v_call: TRBV27; cdr3_aa: ASSLDTINTEAF
cdr3_length: 12; j_call: TRBJ2-5; v_call: TRBV11-2; cdr3_aa: ASSPPPGRETQY
cdr3_length: 13; j_call: TRBJ1-5; v_call: TRBV2; cdr3_aa: ASTPEGGGNQPQH
cdr3_length: 12; j_call: TRBJ2-2; v_call: TRBV29-1; cdr3_aa: SAGGQGNTGELF
cdr3_length: 13; j_call: TRBJ1-4; v_call: TRBV28; cdr3_aa: ASSSPTGANEKLF
cdr3_length: 12; j_call: TRBJ2-7; v_call: TRBV6-6; cdr3_aa: ASSYPGQGYEQY
cdr3_length: 13; j_call: TRBJ2-7; v_call: TRBV19; cdr3_aa: ASSIVRTGGNEQY
cdr3_length: 13; j_call: TRBJ1-2; v_call: TRBV11-2; cdr3_aa: ASSPTRDNNYGYT
cdr3_length: 12; j_call: TRBJ2-7; v_call: TRBV6-5; cdr3_aa: ASRLAGDIYEQY
cdr3_length: 11; j_call: TRBJ2-1; v_call: TRBV27; cdr3_aa: ASRSLPANEQF
cdr3_length: 14; j_call: TRBJ2-7; v_call: TRBV27; cdr3_aa: ASSLATSGGAYEQY
cdr3_length: 11; j_call: TRBJ2-5; v_call: TRBV29-1; cdr3_aa: SVGGPQGETQY
cdr3_length: 12; j_call: TRBJ2-3; v_call: TRBV7-8; cdr3_aa: ASSLDYTRGTQY
cdr3_length: 10; j_call: TRBJ1-1; v_call: TRBV29-1; cdr3_aa: SAWDRNTEAF
cdr3_length: 12; j_call: TRBJ2-5; v_call: TRBV19; cdr3_aa: ASSVDRGQETQY
cdr3_length: 12; j_call: TRBJ2-7; v_call: TRBV6-1; cdr3_aa: ASSEVSAHYEQY
cdr3_length: 14; j_call: TRBJ2-1; v_call: TRBV5-7; cdr3_aa: ASSNDLGSSYNEQF
cdr3_length: 12; j_call: TRBJ1-5; v_call: TRBV10-3; cdr3_aa: AISEAREIQPQH
cdr3_length: 12; j_call: TRBJ2-5; v_call: TRBV5-8; cdr3_aa: ASSSYRIQETQY
cdr3_length: 13; j_call: TRBJ2-1; v_call: TRBV7-9; cdr3_aa: ASSSYRVVYNEQF
cdr3_length: 12; j_call: TRBJ2-7; v_call: TRBV10-3; cdr3_aa: ATTNRQETYEQY